Following are 15 T cell receptor beta chains from one sample sequenced in a study of blood T cell repertoires in COVID-19. This table comes from immunoSEQ multiplex PCR, and its TCRdb copy is limited to in-frame clones, with some not included. The sample carries roughly 220,000 clones, about 79% recorded once. The sample was peripheral blood. All receptors derive from a woman aged 40 to 49 who had recovered from COVID-19.

This chain connects TRBV6-7 to TRBJ2-7; 8 nucleotides match TRBD1. TRBV6-7 belongs to the ORF category, with a function that is uncertain. The J segment lost 2 bases and the V segment lost 2 bases, leaving 14 bases of the junction unmatched. The CDR3 is 18 amino acids. CDR3 sequence reads: CASSYPVGPRTGTYEQYF. DNA for the CDR3: TGTGCCAGCAGTTACCCAGTTGGGCCCCGGACAGGGACCTACGAGCAGTACTTC.

The V gene is TRBV6-5, the J gene TRBJ2-7, with 9 nucleotides matching TRBD1. CDR1 and CDR2 (germline): MNHEY, SVGAGI. The ends lost 6 bases at V and 0 bases at J; junction bases unmatched: 6. The CDR3 sequence is 15 residues long. The CDR3 DNA follows: TGTGCCAGCAGAGGACAGGGGTTGGGCTCCTACGAGCAGTACTTC. Translating gives CASRGQGLGSYEQYF.

Concerning this clone itself: The identical CDR3 is also encoded by other nucleotide sequences in the sample. V is TRBV7-2 and J is TRBJ1-5; TRBD1 aligns across 7 bases. Germline values: CDR1 SGHTA, CDR2 FQGNSA. The CDR3 spans 15 residues. The V and J ends lost 1 base and 1 base, in that order; junction bases with no gene match: 1. The CDR3, as DNA: TGTGCCAGCAGCTTAGTAGGGGGCAGCAATCAGCCCCAGCATTTT. Encoded protein: CASSLVGGSNQPQHF.

J is TRBJ2-5 and V is TRBV18; D gene ambiguous. Germline V lookup: CDR1 KGHSH, CDR2 LQKENI. The CDR3 totals 14 residues. Trimming cost V 6 bases and J 4 bases, with 15 bases left between them. CDR3 amino acids: CASSPMGRRETQYF. CDR3 DNA: TGTGCCAGCTCCCCCATGGGCCGCAGAGAGACCCAGTACTTC.

This clone came up once. The chain carries TRBV12-5 and TRBJ1-1, with D unresolved. V was cut by 2 bases and J by 0 bases, with 4 bases left in between. Germline V CDR1 and CDR2: LGHNT, FRNRAP. The CDR3 sequence is 13 residues long. CDR3 bases: TGTGCTAGTGGTTTGACAGTGAACACTGAAGCTTTCTTT. Amino acids: CASGLTVNTEAFF.

The CDR3 is CASSGEGYNYGYTF. The CDR3 DNA follows: TGTGCCAGCAGCGGGGAGGGTTATAACTATGGCTACACCTTC. The V gene is TRBV7-9, the J gene TRBJ1-2; D remains ambiguous. V was shortened by 5 bases and J by 1 base, with 11 bases between the two germline ends. The CDR3 totals 14 residues. Germline V gives CDR1 SEHNR, CDR2 FQNEAQ (reference sequence).

The chain is built from TRBV5-4 and TRBJ2-5; 7 bases match TRBD2. J lost 3 bases, V lost 0 bases, and 5 bases had no gene match. The germline V gene has CDR1 SGHNT and CDR2 YYREEE (reference sequence). This CDR3 contains 15 residues. The CDR3 sequence is CASSLDGRGEETQYF. As DNA, the CDR3 is TGTGCCAGCAGCTTGGATGGGAGGGGTGAAGAGACCCAGTACTTC. Combining the CDR3 with reference TRBV5-4 and TRBJ2-5 gives the whole variable domain ETGVTQSPTHLIKTRGQQVTLRCSSQSGHNTVSWYQQALGQGPQFIFQYYREEENGRGNFPPRFSGLQFPNYSSELNVNALELDDSALYLCASSLDGRGEETQYFGPGTRLLVL.

The sample holds many counts of this clone. The chain recombines TRBV29-1 with TRBJ1-2; tentatively, D is TRBD1 (6 bases). Germline V gene lookup returns CDR1 SQVTM and CDR2 ANQGSEA. Deletions cut 1 base from V and 5 bases from J, with 11 bases between. The CDR3 runs to 13 residues. The CDR3, as DNA: TGCAGCGTTGAAGGGTTGAGGGGGTATGGCTACACCTTC. Protein sequence: CSVEGLRGYGYTF.

J is TRBJ2-7 and V is TRBV30; TRBD1 matches at 7 bases. This CDR3 spans 14 amino acids. Unmatched junction bases numbered 7, after V lost 2 bases and J lost 3 bases. Looked up from germline, CDR1 is GTSNPN and CDR2 is SVGIG (reference sequence). For the CDR3, the DNA is TGTGCCTGGAGTCACAAGGGGGCTGTCTACGAGCAGTACTTC. Translating it yields CAWSHKGAVYEQYF.

The chain uses TRBV19 and TRBJ1-5; D is unresolved. This CDR3 is 14 amino acids long. Trimming took off 9 bases at V and 2 bases at J, with 14 bases between the two ends. Germline lookup yields CDR1 LNHDA and CDR2 SQIVND (reference sequence). CDR3 in DNA: TGTGCCAGCAAAGACATAAAGGGCAATCAGCCCCAGCATTTT. Amino acid sequence: CASKDIKGNQPQHF.

The gene calls are TRBV10-3 and TRBJ1-1; D is perhaps TRBD1 (6 bases). CDR3 length equals 15 residues. From germline, CDR1 is ENHRY and CDR2 SYGVKD. Deletions cut 5 bases from V and 5 bases from J, with 18 bases between. CDR3 bases: TGTGCCATCAGTTCCGGACAGTTGGGTAGGACTGAAGCTTTCTTT. It is translated as CAISSGQLGRTEAFF.

The chain joins TRBV28 to TRBJ1-1; 7 nucleotides align to TRBD1. V lost 4 bases, J lost 7 bases, and 12 bases stayed unmatched. The V gene's germline CDR1 is MDHEN and CDR2 SYDVKM. CDR3 length: 15 residues. The CDR3 nucleotides read TGTGCCAGCAGTTCCCCGGACAGGAGAATAATTGAAGCTTTCTTT. Its protein is CASSSPDRRIIEAFF.

This clone was counted at least ten times. CDR3 nucleotide sequence: TGTGCCAGCAGCACCGGGACAGAATATATGAACTATGGCTACACCTTC. It encodes CASSTGTEYMNYGYTF. The chain couples TRBV5-6 to TRBJ1-2; 7 bases align to TRBD1. With V trimmed by 4 bases and J by 2 bases, 11 bases remained unmatched. Germline-derived CDR1 and CDR2 are SGHDT and YYEEEE. The CDR3 covers 16 residues.

The CDR3 protein is CASSEGGSTDTQYF. In nucleotides, the CDR3 is TGTGCCAGCAGCGAGGGGGGGAGCACAGATACGCAGTATTTT. The rearrangement uses TRBV6-2 or TRBV6-3 and TRBJ2-3; D possibly corresponds to TRBD2 (7 bases). Per germline, CDR1 MNHEY and CDR2 SVGEGT. V was cut by 6 bases and J by 0 bases, with 10 bases left in between. The CDR3 is made up of 14 amino acids.

The chain employs TRBV29-1 and TRBJ1-1; 7 bases fit TRBD1. The V segment lost 4 bases and the J segment 5 bases; nucleotides outside the gene matches: 4. The CDR3 extends over 12 amino acids. The germline CDR1 and CDR2 sequences are SQVTM and ANQGSEA. CDR3 in DNA: TGCAGCGTTGCAGGGGGGTTTACTGAAGCTTTCTTT. Its translation is CSVAGGFTEAFF.